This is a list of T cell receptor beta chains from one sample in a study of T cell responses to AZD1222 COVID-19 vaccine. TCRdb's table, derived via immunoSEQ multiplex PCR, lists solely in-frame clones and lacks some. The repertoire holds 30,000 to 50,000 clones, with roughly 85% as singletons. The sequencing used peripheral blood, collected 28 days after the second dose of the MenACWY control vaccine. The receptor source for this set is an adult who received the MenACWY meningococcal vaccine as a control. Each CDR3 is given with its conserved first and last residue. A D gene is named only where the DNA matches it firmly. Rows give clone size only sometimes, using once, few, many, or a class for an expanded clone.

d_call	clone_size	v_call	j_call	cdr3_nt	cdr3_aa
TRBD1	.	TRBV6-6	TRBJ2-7	TGTGCCAGCAGTTACTCGAGAGACAGGGCTTTGAACGAGCAGTACTTC	CASSYSRDRALNEQYF
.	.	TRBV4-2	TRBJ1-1	TGTGCCAGCAGCCAAGAGGGCCCGGGCGGGTCCCCTGGCACTGAAGCTTTCTTT	CASSQEGPGGSPGTEAFF
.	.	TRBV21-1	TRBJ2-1	TGTGCCAGCAGCAAAGTAGTGCCGGACAGCGATTACAATGAGCAGTTCTTC	CASSKVVPDSDYNEQFF
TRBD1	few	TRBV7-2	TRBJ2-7	TGTGCCAGCAGCTTACGACAGGGGGCCTACGAGCAGTACTTC	CASSLRQGAYEQYF
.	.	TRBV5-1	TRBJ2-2	TGCGCCAGCAGCTTGTTCGACCCAGGTCTGACCGGGGAGCTGTTTTTT	CASSLFDPGLTGELFF
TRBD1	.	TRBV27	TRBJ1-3	TGTGCCAGCAGGAGAACCGGGACAGGGGTGGGAAACACCATATATTTT	CASRRTGTGVGNTIYF
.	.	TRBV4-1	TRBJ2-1	TGCGCCAGCAGCCAAGATCGGGCAGGGAGGTTGGAGCAGTTCTTC	CASSQDRAGRLEQFF
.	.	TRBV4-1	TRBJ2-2	TGCGCCAGCAGCCAGCTATCGGGGGGCCGGGGAAACACCGGGGAGCTGTTTTTT	CASSQLSGGRGNTGELFF
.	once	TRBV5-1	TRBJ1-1	TGCGCCAGCAGCTTGGTTCGGGGATCGTTCACTGAAGCTTTCTTT	CASSLVRGSFTEAFF
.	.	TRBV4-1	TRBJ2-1	TGCGCCAGCAGCCAAGAGGAAGCGATGTCCTACAATGAGCAGTTCTTC	CASSQEEAMSYNEQFF
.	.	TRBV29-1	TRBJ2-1	TGCAGCCCAACGGATTACTCAGCAAAGCAGTTCTTC	CSPTDYSAKQFF
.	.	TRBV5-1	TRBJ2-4	TGCGCCAGCAGCCAAAGTAGTAACATTCAGTACTTC	CASSQSSNIQYF